A single T cell receptor (beta chain) is shown here with its context. What it binds is unknown. The sample is drawn from a study of persistence of HIV-infected CD4 T cells. On the study more broadly: A larger, less memory-rich fraction responded to anti-CD3/anti-CD28 beads than to antigen.

Nonspecific anti-CD3/anti-CD28 bead stimulation represents the broad CD4+ T cell repertoire. CD4+ T cells upregulating both CD40 ligand and CD69 were sorted as responding cells. The libraries were made with immunoSEQ version 4 in survey mode. Template was genomic DNA at roughly 9.3 ng/uL, with up to roughly 1 ug used per sample. Using immunoSEQ multiplex PCR, the repertoire was profiled, and TCRdb retains in-frame clones only, with some absent. This repertoire shows tens of thousands of clones, just under 90% found once; its top ten account for about 3.5%. The clonotype originates from an adult woman with HIV who was CMV-seropositive. The material sequenced was CD4+ T cells sorted from PBMCs after approximately 20-hour stimulation, taken from a patient who received antiretroviral therapy.

For the CDR3, the DNA is TGTGCCAGCTCACCACAGGGGGGTTATGGCTACACCTTC. It yields the protein CASSPQGGYGYTF. The chain carries TRBV18 and TRBJ1-2; weak D call: TRBD1 (6 bases). V lost 1 base and J lost 5, with 8 bases in between. CDR1 and CDR2 from the germline V gene are KGHSH and LQKENI. This CDR3 comprises 13 residues.